The source of this T cell receptor beta chain is a study of tumor-infiltrating lymphocytes in oesophageal squamous cell carcinoma. Using its own MiXCR run on the PCR reads, TCRdb lists one record per CDR3 protein. The repertoire has some 9,900 distinct CDR3 sequences, 45% to 65% of them found once; the top ten carry 39%. The germline V gene has CDR1 SGHVS and CDR2 FNYEAQ. The trim removed 2 bases at V and 1 base at J, leaving 5 bases unmatched. The CDR3 runs to 17 residues. A single count supports this clonotype. The origin of this receptor is a female donor with esophageal squamous cell carcinoma. The sample consisted of esophageal tumor tissue. The gene calls are TRBV7-6 and TRBJ2-2; TRBD2 matches 9 bases. The CDR3 DNA is TGTGCCAGCAGCTTACCAGCGGGAGGCGGGAACACCGGGGAGCTGTTTTTT. Its translation is CASSLPAGGGNTGELFF. Complete variable domain (other parts from reference TRBV7-6 and TRBJ2-2): GAGVSQSPRYKVTKRGQDVALRCDPISGHVSLYWYRQALGQGPEFLTYFNYEAQQDKSGLPNDRFSAERPEGSISTLTIQRTEQRDSAMYRCASSLPAGGGNTGELFFGEGSRLTVL.